Described below is a single TCR beta chain sequence and its context. This sample was included in a study of ipilimumab plus nivolumab after autologous stem cell transplantation. V was trimmed by 1 base and J by 2 bases, leaving 10 bases between them. Germline lookup yields CDR1 SGHTA and CDR2 FQGNSA. The CDR3 is made up of 15 amino acids. The repertoire was sequenced with immunoSEQ multiplex PCR; TCRdb's copy has only in-frame clones and lacks some. The sample includes some 46,000 clones, around nine tenths seen only once; the top ten take around 0.9%. The J gene is TRBJ2-3, the V gene TRBV7-2; D call uncertain. This material consisted of PBMCs, taken in a trial of ipilimumab plus nivolumab as post-transplant consolidation. The TCR originated in a male donor with multiple myeloma. The CDR3 nucleotides are TGTGCCAGCAGCTTAGTCCCAGGCCTCACAGATACGCAGTATTTT. This translates into CASSLVPGLTDTQYF.